This entry features one T cell receptor (beta chain) sequence. Its specificity is unknown. Treatment reported: roughly nine-day PBMC culture with coronavirus spike peptide pools or control peptides (ViraFEST assay). Cultured CD4+ T-cell DNA underwent Oncomine TCR Beta short-read sequencing. MiXCR, run by TCRdb on the PCR reads, gives a single entry per CDR3 protein. The repertoire holds about 6,800 distinct CDR3 sequences, less than 30% seen once, with 9% to 9.5% in the top ten. These data belong to a study of vaccination and CD4 T cells after COVID-19. Across the study: Post-vaccine sample collection happened at a median of approximately 74 days after dose two, ranging 14 to 241.

V lost 2 bases, J lost 3 bases, and 13 bases lay in between. From germline, CDR1 is MDHEN and CDR2 SYDVKM. The CDR3 runs to 15 residues. Study conclusions and caveats: For convalescent patients, a median around 89% of reactive clones surfaced exclusively after vaccination.

Sequencing used CD4+ T cells from blood, cultured in vitro, obtained after SARS-CoV-2 vaccination. The clonotype comes from a human donor who had recovered from COVID-19. The gene calls are TRBV28 and TRBJ1-2; tentatively, D is TRBD1 (5 bases). The chain's CDR3 is CASSLGTPGDYGYTF. The DNA for the CDR3 is TGTGCCAGCAGTTTAGGGACCCCCGGGGACTATGGCTACACCTTC.